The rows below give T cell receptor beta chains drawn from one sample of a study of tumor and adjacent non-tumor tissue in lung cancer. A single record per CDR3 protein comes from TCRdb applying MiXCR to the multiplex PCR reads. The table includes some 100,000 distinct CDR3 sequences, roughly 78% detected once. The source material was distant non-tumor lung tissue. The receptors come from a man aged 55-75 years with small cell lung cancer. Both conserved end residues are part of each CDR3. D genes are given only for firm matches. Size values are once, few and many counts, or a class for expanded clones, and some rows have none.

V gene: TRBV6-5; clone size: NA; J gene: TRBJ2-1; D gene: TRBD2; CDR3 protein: CTSSMSSGSTYDEQFF; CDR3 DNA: TGTACCAGCAGTATGTCTAGCGGGAGTACCTACGATGAGCAGTTCTTC
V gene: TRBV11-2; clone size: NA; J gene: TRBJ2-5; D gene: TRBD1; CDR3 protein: CTSSLARQGAGPHYF; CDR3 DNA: TGTACCAGCAGCTTAGCTCGACAGGGGGCAGGGCCCCACTACTTC
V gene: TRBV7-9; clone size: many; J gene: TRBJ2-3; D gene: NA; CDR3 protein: CASSLQGEDTQYF; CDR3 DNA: TGTGCCAGCAGTTTACAGGGTGAAGATACGCAGTATTTT
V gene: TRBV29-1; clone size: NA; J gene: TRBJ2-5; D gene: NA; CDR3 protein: CSVLAVRETQYF; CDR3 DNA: TGCAGCGTTCTGGCGGTTAGGGAGACCCAGTACTTC
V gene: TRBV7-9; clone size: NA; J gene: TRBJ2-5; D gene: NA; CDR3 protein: CASSSLGLQETQYF; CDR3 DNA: TGTGCCAGCAGCTCACTGGGCCTTCAAGAGACCCAGTACTTC
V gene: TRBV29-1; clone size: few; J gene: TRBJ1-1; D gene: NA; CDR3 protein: CSGVLRTEAFF; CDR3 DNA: TGCAGCGGAGTTCTACGAACTGAAGCTTTCTTT
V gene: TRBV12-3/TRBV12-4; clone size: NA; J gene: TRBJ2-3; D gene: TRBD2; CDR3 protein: CASKPTSGSKDTQYF; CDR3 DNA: TGTGCCAGCAAACCTACTAGCGGGAGTAAAGATACGCAGTATTTT
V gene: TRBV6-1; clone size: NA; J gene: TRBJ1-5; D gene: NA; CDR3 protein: CASSEPRASYVF; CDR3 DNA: TGTGCCAGCAGTGAGCCGAGGGCGTCCTACGTATTT
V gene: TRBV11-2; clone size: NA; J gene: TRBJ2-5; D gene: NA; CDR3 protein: CAGSLGRFLGGETQYF; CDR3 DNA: TGTGCCGGCAGCTTAGGGCGGTTCTTGGGGGGTGAGACCCAGTACTTC
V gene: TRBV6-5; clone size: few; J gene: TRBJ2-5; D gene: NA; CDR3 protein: CASSGWDLGETQYF; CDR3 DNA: TGTGCCAGCAGTGGATGGGACTTGGGAGAGACCCAGTACTTC
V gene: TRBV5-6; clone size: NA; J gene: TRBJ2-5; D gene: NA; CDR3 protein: CASNLQGLETQYF; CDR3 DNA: TGTGCCAGCAACTTGCAGGGTTTAGAAACCCAGTACTTC
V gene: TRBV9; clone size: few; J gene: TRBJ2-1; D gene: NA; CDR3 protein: CASSVTLTGTYMEQFF; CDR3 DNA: TGTGCCAGCAGCGTAACACTGACAGGTACCTATATGGAGCAGTTCTTC
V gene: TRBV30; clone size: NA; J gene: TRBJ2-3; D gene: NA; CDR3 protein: CAWSGGTTDTQYF; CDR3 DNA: TGTGCCTGGAGTGGAGGGACAACAGATACGCAGTATTTT
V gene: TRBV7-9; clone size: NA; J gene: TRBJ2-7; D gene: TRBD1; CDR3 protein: CARSSGQGVNEQYF; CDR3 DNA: TGTGCCAGAAGCTCGGGACAGGGGGTTAACGAGCAATACTTC
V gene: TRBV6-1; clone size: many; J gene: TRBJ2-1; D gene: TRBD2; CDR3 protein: CASLPIAGAPSYNEQFF; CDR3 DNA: TGTGCCAGCTTGCCAATAGCGGGAGCCCCCTCCTACAATGAGCAGTTCTTC
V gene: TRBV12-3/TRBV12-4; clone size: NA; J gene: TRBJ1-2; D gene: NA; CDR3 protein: CASSYWEYGYTF; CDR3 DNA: TGTGCCAGCAGTTACTGGGAGTATGGCTACACCTTC
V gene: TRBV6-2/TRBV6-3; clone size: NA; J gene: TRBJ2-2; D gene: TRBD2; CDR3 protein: CASSYPRRRVAGGTGELFF; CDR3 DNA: TGTGCCAGCAGTTACCCCCGCCGCCGGGTAGCGGGCGGCACCGGGGAGCTGTTTTTT
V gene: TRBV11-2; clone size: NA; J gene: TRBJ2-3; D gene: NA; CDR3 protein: CASSLVDLLRRDTRYF; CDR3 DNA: TGTGCCAGCAGCTTAGTAGATCTTCTCCGCAGAGATACGCGGTATTTT
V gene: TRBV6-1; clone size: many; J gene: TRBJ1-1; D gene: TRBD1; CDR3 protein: CASSRTGWNEAFF; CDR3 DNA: TGTGCCAGCAGCAGGACAGGGTGGAATGAAGCTTTCTTT
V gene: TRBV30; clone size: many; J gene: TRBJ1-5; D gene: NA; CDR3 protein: CAWTIGSSGNQPQHF; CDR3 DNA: TGTGCCTGGACCATCGGCTCAAGTGGCAATCAGCCCCAGCATTTT
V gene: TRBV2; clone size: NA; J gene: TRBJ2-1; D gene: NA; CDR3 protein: CARGHMAEQFF; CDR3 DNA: TGTGCCAGAGGCCACATGGCTGAGCAGTTCTTC
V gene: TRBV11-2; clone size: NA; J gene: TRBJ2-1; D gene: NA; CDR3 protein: CASSLVIAQSSYDEQSF; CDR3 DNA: TGTGCCAGCAGCTTAGTGATAGCCCAGAGCTCCTACGATGAGCAGTCCTTC
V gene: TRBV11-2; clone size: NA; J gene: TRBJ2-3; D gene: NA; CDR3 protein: CASRPHGTDPQYF; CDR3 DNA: TGTGCCAGCAGGCCACATGGCACAGATCCGCAGTATTTT
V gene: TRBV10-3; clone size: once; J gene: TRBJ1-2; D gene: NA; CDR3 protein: CAISESGIFRVNYGYTF; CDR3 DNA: TGTGCCATCAGTGAGTCCGGGATATTCAGAGTTAACTATGGCTACACCTTC
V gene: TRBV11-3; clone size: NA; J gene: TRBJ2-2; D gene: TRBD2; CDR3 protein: CASSLNAGVVTGELFF; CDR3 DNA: TGTGCCAGCAGTTTAAACGCGGGAGTGGTCACTGGGGAGCTGTTTTTT
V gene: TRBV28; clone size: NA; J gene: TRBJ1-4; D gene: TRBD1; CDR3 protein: CDSSGGTGRYPQKLFF; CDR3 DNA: TGTGACAGCAGTGGAGGGACAGGAAGGTACCCTCAAAAACTGTTTTTT
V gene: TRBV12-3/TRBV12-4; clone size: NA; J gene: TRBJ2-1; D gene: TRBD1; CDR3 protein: CATSSGTEHNEHFF; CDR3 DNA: TGTGCCACCAGTTCCGGGACAGAGCATAATGAGCACTTCTTC
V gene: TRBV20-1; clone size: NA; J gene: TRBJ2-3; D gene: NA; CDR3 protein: CSAHTDGTDTQYF; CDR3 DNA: TGCAGTGCTCACACCGACGGCACAGATACTCAGTATTTT
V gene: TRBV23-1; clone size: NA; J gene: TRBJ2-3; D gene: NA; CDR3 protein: CANSQGRVWPDTQYF; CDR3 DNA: TGCGCCAACAGCCAGGGCCGAGTGTGGCCAGATACGCAGTATTTT
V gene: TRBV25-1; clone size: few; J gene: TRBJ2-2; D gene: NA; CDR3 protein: CASRGGTHTGELFF; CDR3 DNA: TGTGCCAGCCGGGGCGGGACTCACACCGGGGAGCTGTTTTTT
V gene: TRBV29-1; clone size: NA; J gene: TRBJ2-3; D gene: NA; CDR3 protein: CSVELTARHTDTQYF; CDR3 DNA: TGCAGCGTTGAGCTAACGGCCCGTCACACAGATACTCAGTATTTT
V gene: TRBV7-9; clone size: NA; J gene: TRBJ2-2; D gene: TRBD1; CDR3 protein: CASILRTGRDAELFF; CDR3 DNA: TGTGCCAGCATCTTGAGGACAGGGAGAGACGCGGAGCTGTTTTTT
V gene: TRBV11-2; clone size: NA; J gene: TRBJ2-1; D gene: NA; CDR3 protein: CASSLQRNEQFF; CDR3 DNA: TGTGCCAGCAGCTTACAACGGAATGAACAGTTCTTC
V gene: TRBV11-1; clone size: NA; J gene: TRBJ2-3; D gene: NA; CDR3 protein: CTSSLGVGSCTDTQYF; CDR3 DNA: TGTACCAGCAGCTTAGGCGTGGGATCATGCACAGATACGCAGTATTTT
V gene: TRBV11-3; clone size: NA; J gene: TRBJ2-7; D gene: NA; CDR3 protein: CASSPGWSYEHYF; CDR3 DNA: TGTGCCAGCAGCCCCGGGTGGTCCTACGAGCATTACTTC
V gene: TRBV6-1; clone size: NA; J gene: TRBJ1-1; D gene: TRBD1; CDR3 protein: CASTRGGQDTEAFF; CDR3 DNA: TGTGCCAGCACACGAGGCGGACAGGATACTGAAGCTTTCTTT
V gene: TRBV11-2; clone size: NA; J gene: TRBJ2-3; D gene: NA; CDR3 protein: CLSSSGWIAGHTQYF; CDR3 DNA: TGTCTCAGCAGCTCCGGATGGATTGCGGGACATACGCAGTATTTT
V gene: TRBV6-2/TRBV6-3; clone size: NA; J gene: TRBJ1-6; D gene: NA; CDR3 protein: CASSLHSDSYNPPLHF; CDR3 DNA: TGTGCCAGCAGTCTCCACTCCGACTCCTATAATCCACCCCTCCACTTT
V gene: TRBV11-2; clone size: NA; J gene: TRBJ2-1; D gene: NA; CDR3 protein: CTSSLENSEYNEQFF; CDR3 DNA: TGTACCAGCAGCCTAGAAAATAGCGAGTACAATGAGCAGTTCTTC
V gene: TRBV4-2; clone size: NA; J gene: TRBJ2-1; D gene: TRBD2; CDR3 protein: CTSSPRSLSSGRGEQFF; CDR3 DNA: TGTACCAGTAGCCCTCGGAGCCTGAGTAGCGGGAGGGGTGAGCAGTTCTTC
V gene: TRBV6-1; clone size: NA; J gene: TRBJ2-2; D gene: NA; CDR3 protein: CASVRYTGQLFF; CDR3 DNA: TGTGCCAGCGTGAGATACACTGGGCAGCTGTTTTTT
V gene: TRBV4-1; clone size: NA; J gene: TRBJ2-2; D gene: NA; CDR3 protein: CTTSQEGRTTGELFF; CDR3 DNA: TGCACCACCAGCCAAGAGGGACGGACCACCGGGGAGTTGTTTTTT
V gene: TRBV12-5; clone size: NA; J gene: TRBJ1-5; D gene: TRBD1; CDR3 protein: CASGLGFWDRVLDQPQHF; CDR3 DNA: TGTGCTAGTGGTCTGGGATTCTGGGACAGGGTGTTGGATCAGCCCCAGCATTTT
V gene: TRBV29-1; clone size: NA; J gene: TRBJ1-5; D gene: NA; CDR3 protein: CSVILLGVASNQPQHF; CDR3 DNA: TGCAGCGTTATATTGCTCGGGGTCGCCTCCAATCAGCCCCAGCACTTT
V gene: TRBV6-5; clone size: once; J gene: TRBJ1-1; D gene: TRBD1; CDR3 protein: CASGTGAIEAFF; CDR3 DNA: TGTGCTTCCGGAACAGGGGCCATCGAAGCTTTCTTT
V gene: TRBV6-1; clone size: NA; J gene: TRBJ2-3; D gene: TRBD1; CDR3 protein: CASSAYRGNGIDTQYF; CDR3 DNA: TGTGCCAGCAGTGCGTACAGGGGTAATGGCATAGATACGCAGTATTTT
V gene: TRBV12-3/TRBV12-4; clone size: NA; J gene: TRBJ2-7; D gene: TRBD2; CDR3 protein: CAISRTSGSRDSYEQYF; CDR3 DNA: TGTGCCATCAGCCGCACTAGCGGGAGTCGTGATTCCTACGAGCAGTACTTC
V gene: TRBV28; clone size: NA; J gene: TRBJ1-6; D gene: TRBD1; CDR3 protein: CASVGQDNSPLHF; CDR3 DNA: TGTGCCAGCGTGGGACAGGATAATTCACCCCTCCACTTT
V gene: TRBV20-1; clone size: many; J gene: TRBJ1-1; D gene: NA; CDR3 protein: CSASDMGRQYRTEAFF; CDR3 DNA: TGCAGTGCTAGTGATATGGGCAGGCAGTATCGCACTGAAGCTTTCTTT
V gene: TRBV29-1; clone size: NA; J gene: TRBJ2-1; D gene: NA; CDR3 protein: CSASFGGHINEQFF; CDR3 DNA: TGCAGCGCGAGCTTCGGGGGGCATATCAATGAGCAGTTCTTC